The rows below give T cell receptor beta chains drawn from one sample of a study of T cell clonotyping in hematopoietic cell transplantation. The method was immunoSEQ multiplex PCR; TCRdb's version includes in-frame clones alone and lacks a portion of them. The sample contains roughly 30,000 clones, more than 85% of which appear only once. Material: PBMCs, obtained 100 days after allogeneic stem cell transplant. These TCRs come from a female patient aged 45 to 65 who had an allogeneic stem cell transplant from a related donor, so the T cells may come from the graft donor. Some clones in this sample may be carry-over from other donors' samples. Both conserved end residues are part of each CDR3. A D gene is named only where the DNA matches it firmly. Clone size appears in some rows only: once, few, many, or a class for an expanded clone.

NA,TRBV30,TRBJ2-7,14,TRBD2,TGTGCCTGGAGTGTGTGGGGGGGTTTGGGGGAGCAGTACTTC,CAWSVWGGLGEQYF
NA,TRBV19,TRBJ2-1,15,TRBD2,TGTGCCAGTAGTGTGGGGACTAGTGCCTACAATGAGCAGTTCTTC,CASSVGTSAYNEQFF
NA,TRBV20-1,TRBJ2-7,11,NA,TGCAGTGCTAGGGACAGCTACGAGCAGTACTTC,CSARDSYEQYF
once,TRBV7-2,TRBJ1-2,17,NA,TGTGCCAGCAGCCTAATCCCAACAGCACAACTCACCTATGGCTACACCTTC,CASSLIPTAQLTYGYTF
NA,TRBV14,TRBJ2-2,17,TRBD2,TGTGCCAGCAGCCAACGGGGACTAGCGGGATACACCGGGGAGCTGTTTTTT,CASSQRGLAGYTGELFF
NA,TRBV4-1,TRBJ1-6,14,NA,TGCGCCAGCAGCCCGGGGGGAGAGAATTCACCCCTCCACTTT,CASSPGGENSPLHF
once,TRBV25-1,TRBJ2-3,16,TRBD2,TGTGCCAGCAGCCCCTCCCTATCGGGGAGGGCAGATACGCAGTATTTT,CASSPSLSGRADTQYF
NA,TRBV14,TRBJ1-6,14,NA,TGTGCCAGCAGCCAAGCTAGGGGTAGTTCACCCCTCCACTTT,CASSQARGSSPLHF
once,TRBV4-1,TRBJ1-2,17,NA,TGCGCCAGCAGCCGGGCAGGGGCAGGGGACCCAAACTATGGCTACACCTTC,CASSRAGAGDPNYGYTF
once,TRBV7-2,TRBJ1-1,13,NA,TGTGCCAGCAGTTCCTTCGGGGACACTGAAGCTTTCTTT,CASSSFGDTEAFF
NA,TRBV30,TRBJ1-5,13,NA,TGTGCCTGGAGTGTACGATGGGATCAGCCCCAGCATTTT,CAWSVRWDQPQHF
NA,TRBV12-5,TRBJ1-5,13,TRBD1,TGTGCTAGTGGTTGGGACAGGGGTCAGCCCCAGCATTTT,CASGWDRGQPQHF
once,TRBV19,TRBJ1-4,14,NA,TGTGCCAGTAGTATCTCCGTAGGGCTTGAAAAACTGTTTTTT,CASSISVGLEKLFF
NA,TRBV19,TRBJ2-1,13,TRBD2,TGTGCCAGTAGCGGGGGGTCCTACAATGAGCAGTTCTTC,CASSGGSYNEQFF
NA,TRBV5-1,TRBJ2-7,13,NA,TGCGCCAGCAGCTCAACACAGTACGACGAGCAGTACTTC,CASSSTQYDEQYF
NA,TRBV5-1,TRBJ1-1,15,NA,TGCGCCAGCAGCTCTCCCTGGGGCAGGGGCACTGAAGCTTTCTTT,CASSSPWGRGTEAFF
NA,TRBV9,TRBJ2-5,14,NA,TGTGCCAGCAGCAATCGAGGGTTGGGAGAGACCCAGTACTTC,CASSNRGLGETQYF
once,TRBV2,TRBJ1-3,17,TRBD1,TGTGCCAGCAGGGCCGTAAGGGACAGGGTCTCTGGAAACACCATATATTTT,CASRAVRDRVSGNTIYF
NA,TRBV21-1,TRBJ2-5,15,NA,TGTGCCAGCAGCAAGGGGGCGGGGATCCAAGAGACCCAGTACTTC,CASSKGAGIQETQYF
NA,TRBV6-5,TRBJ1-1,13,NA,TGTGCCAGCAGTTATTGGGGGGAAACTGAAGCTTTCTTT,CASSYWGETEAFF